The 14 T cell receptor beta chains in this list originate from one sample, sequenced in a study of CD8+ T cells in alopecia areata. RNA, once extracted, was reverse transcribed into cDNA for use as the sequencing template. Repertoires were generated with immunoSEQ multiplex PCR, while TCRdb's copy carries only in-frame clones and drops some. The table has over 95,000 clones, 35% to 45% seen once; the top ten hold approximately 1.2%. Sequenced sample: CD4+ T cells sorted from blood. Receptors were obtained from a human donor with alopecia areata.

The chain links TRBV2 to TRBJ2-7; TRBD1 is a possible D gene (6 bases). The germline V and J ends were trimmed by 6 bases and 6 bases, with 15 bases remaining between them. The CDR3 loop spans 13 amino acids. Germline V gene sequence: CDR1 SNHLY, CDR2 FYNNEI. The CDR3 DNA reads as TGTGCCAGCAGGATAAACAGGGACGGCGAGCAGTACTTC. Translating it yields CASRINRDGEQYF.

The genes are TRBV11-1 and TRBJ2-5, with 8 bases identical to TRBD2. Germline V gene lookup returns CDR1 SGHAT and CDR2 FQDESV (reference sequence). V gave up 4 bases and J gave up 5 bases; unmatched junction bases: 6. The CDR3 runs 14 residues. In DNA, the CDR3 is TGTGCCAGCAGCTCCCCAGCGGGAGTGGAGACCCAGTACTTC. Its protein product is CASSSPAGVETQYF.

This chain joins TRBV30 and TRBJ1-1; TRBD1 might be the D (5 bases). The V gene lost 0 bases and the J gene lost 6 bases, with 11 bases spanning the gap. The CDR3 consists of 13 residues. Germline assignment: CDR1 GTSNPN and CDR2 SVGIG (reference sequence). The DNA for the CDR3 is TGTGCCTGGAGTGTAAGGGGATTCCCTGAAGCTTTCTTT. As protein: CAWSVRGFPEAFF.

The V gene is TRBV4-3, the J gene TRBJ1-2; 10 bases are a match to TRBD1. Germline V gene data show CDR1 as LGHNA and CDR2 as YSLEER. The CDR3 is 17 residues long. Trimming at V came to 1 base and at J to 4 bases, leaving 9 bases not matched to a gene. The CDR3 DNA follows: TGCGCCAGCAGCCAAGCGTTAACTGGACAGGGGGGCTATGGCTACACCTTC. Its protein product is CASSQALTGQGGYGYTF.

This chain links TRBV23-1 with TRBJ2-5; D assignment may be TRBD1 or TRBD2 (6 bases each). TRBV23-1 is placed among ORFs of uncertain function. The V and J ends lost 7 bases and 2 bases respectively, with 14 bases between them. This CDR3 spans 14 amino acids. The CDR3 loop reads CASKRRGGQETQYF. The CDR3 DNA reads as TGCGCCAGCAAACGCCGAGGGGGGCAAGAGACCCAGTACTTC.

The chain carries TRBV30 and TRBJ2-3; TRBD2 might be the D (6 bases). This CDR3 is built from 14 residues. CDR1 GTSNPN and CDR2 SVGIG come from the germline V gene (reference sequence). Deletions cut 3 bases from V and 1 base from J, with 11 bases between. As DNA, the CDR3 is TGTGCCTGGAGGGGCGGGGCCGGCACAGATACGCAGTATTTT. It yields the protein CAWRGGAGTDTQYF.

The chain links TRBV4-2 to TRBJ1-6; D unresolved. V gave up 4 bases and J gave up 9 bases, with 16 bases separating them. CDR3 length equals 15 residues. Germline V gene data show CDR1 as LGHNA and CDR2 as YNFKEQ. As DNA, the CDR3 is TGTGCCAGCAGCCCCAGTGCATTTTCGAGTTCACCCCTCCACTTT. It specifies CASSPSAFSSSPLHF.

The chain carries TRBV7-8 and TRBJ1-5, with D unresolved. Germline V lookup: CDR1 SGHVS, CDR2 FQNEAQ. Trimming left V 3 bases short and J 0 bases short, with 3 bases between. This CDR3 has 13 residues. CDR3 region: CASSFDSNQPQHF. In DNA, the CDR3 is TGTGCCAGCAGCTTTGATAGCAATCAGCCCCAGCATTTT.

The chain links TRBV2 to TRBJ2-5; 8 nucleotides agree with TRBD1. The V segment lost 6 bases and the J segment 4 bases; nucleotides outside the gene matches: 10. This CDR3 is 15 amino acids long. CDR1 and CDR2 (germline): SNHLY, FYNNEI. This CDR3 is CASSGTGSALETQYF. The CDR3 region has the DNA TGTGCCAGCAGCGGGACAGGTTCTGCGTTAGAGACCCAGTACTTC.

The V call is TRBV5-1, the J call TRBJ1-1; D might be TRBD1 (5 bases). The V end lost 5 bases, the J end lost 4 bases, and 9 bases lay between the germline ends. The V gene's germline CDR1 is SGHRS and CDR2 YFSETQ. The CDR3 sequence is 12 residues long. The CDR3 sequence is CASRLGGTEAFF. In DNA, the CDR3 is TGCGCCAGCAGGCTCGGGGGCACTGAAGCTTTCTTT.

The chain has TRBV27 and TRBJ2-7; D unresolved. CDR1 is MNHEY and CDR2 is SMNVEV in the germline V gene (reference sequence). The CDR3 spans 14 residues. The ends were cut back, 3 bases at V and 0 bases at J, with 9 bases in the middle. The CDR3: CASSLSSSSYEQYF. CDR3 coding DNA: TGTGCCAGCAGTTTGTCCAGCAGCTCCTACGAGCAGTACTTC.

The chain links TRBV30 to TRBJ2-3, with a weak D call TRBD2 (6 bases). Germline values: CDR1 GTSNPN, CDR2 SVGIG (reference sequence). This CDR3 comprises 13 residues. The ends were cut back, 5 bases at V and 6 bases at J, with 15 bases in the middle. For the CDR3, the DNA is TGTGCCTGGGGGGAACTAGCATCCGATACGCAGTATTTT. It is translated as CAWGELASDTQYF.

CDR3 bases: TGTGCCAGCAGAGTTCAGGAATACCACACTGAAGCTTTCTTT. Residues: CASRVQEYHTEAFF. The chain joins TRBV6-5 to TRBJ1-1, with no clear D. The CDR3 loop spans 14 amino acids. V was clipped by 6 bases and J by 3 bases, with 14 bases between them. Germline V lookup: CDR1 MNHEY, CDR2 SVGAGI.

The J gene is TRBJ1-1, the V gene TRBV4-3; D ambiguous. V lost 2 bases and J lost 1, with 8 bases in between. Germline CDR1 reads LGHNA; CDR2 reads YSLEER. This CDR3 has 14 residues. The CDR3 loop is CASSQSLQNTEAFF. For the CDR3, the DNA is TGCGCCAGCAGCCAATCTCTTCAGAACACTGAAGCTTTCTTT.